What follows are 8 T cell receptor beta chains derived from one specimen sequenced in a study of cytomegalovirus exposure and HLA in healthy donors. PCR used 60 Vbeta primers and 13 Jbeta primers. Sequencing used immunoSEQ multiplex PCR; TCRdb keeps in-frame clones, though not all of them. The sample lists about 160,000 clones; roughly 80% were seen once. The sample taken for sequencing was PBMCs. The receptor source for this set is a girl between 10 and 17 years old in good health and CMV-seropositive.

The genes are TRBV27 and TRBJ2-4; 7 nucleotides line up with TRBD2. Germline V CDR1 and CDR2: MNHEY, SMNVEV (reference sequence). The junction had 4 bases not matched to a gene; V was cut back by 6 bases and J by 2 bases. CDR3 length: 14 amino acids. DNA of the CDR3: TGTGCCAGCAGGGGGGGGGTAACCAAAAACATTCAGTACTTC. Residues: CASRGGVTKNIQYF.

The gene calls are TRBV7-9 and TRBJ1-2; unclear D gene. The CDR3 totals 15 residues. The V end lost 1 base, the J end lost 0 bases, and 9 bases lay between the germline ends. Germline-derived CDR1 and CDR2 are SEHNR and FQNEAQ (reference sequence). The CDR3, as DNA: TGTGCCAGCAGCTTAGTGGGAGACTCTAACTATGGCTACACCTTC. This encodes CASSLVGDSNYGYTF.

The rearrangement joins TRBV5-4 to TRBJ2-1; D not resolved. Germline loops: CDR1 SGHNT, CDR2 YYREEE (reference sequence). Trimming took 4 bases from V and 3 from J, leaving 17 bases between them. The CDR3 loop spans 16 amino acids. The CDR3 spells CASSPSRQVDYNEQFF. The CDR3 bases are TGTGCCAGCAGCCCGAGCAGGCAGGTGGACTACAATGAGCAGTTCTTC.

The J gene is TRBJ2-5, the V gene TRBV28; maybe TRBD1 (5 bases). Germline assignment: CDR1 MDHEN and CDR2 SYDVKM. V shed 6 bases and J shed 4 bases, with 12 bases lying between them. The CDR3 extends over 13 amino acids. This CDR3 is CASSDRRPETQYF. The CDR3 DNA follows: TGTGCCAGCAGCGACAGAAGACCAGAGACCCAGTACTTC. The full variable domain, in which reference TRBV28 and TRBJ2-5 provide the parts outside the CDR3, is DVKVTQSSRYLVKRTGEKVFLECVQDMDHENMFWYRQDPGLGLRLIYFSYDVKMKEKGDIPEGYSVSREKKERFSLILESASTNQTSMYLCASSDRRPETQYFGPGTRLLVL.

The rearrangement uses TRBV5-4 and TRBJ1-1; TRBD1 aligns across 7 bases. J gave up 4 bases and V 2 bases, and 8 bases lay outside the gene matches. This CDR3 is built from 15 residues. CDR1 and CDR2 (germline): SGHNT, YYREEE (reference sequence). CDR3 sequence: CASSFLKGAGTEAFF. Here the CDR3 DNA reads TGTGCCAGCAGCTTTTTGAAGGGGGCGGGCACTGAAGCTTTCTTT.

The genes are TRBV7-4 and TRBJ1-1; 7 bases fit TRBD1. The CDR3 contains 17 residues. J was trimmed by 0 bases and V by 5 bases; bases with no gene match: 12. Germline assignment: CDR1 SGHVT and CDR2 SQSDAQ. Here the CDR3 DNA reads TGTGCCAGCAGCCCTCTATGGGTTGACAGGGTGAACACTGAAGCTTTCTTT. Translated: CASSPLWVDRVNTEAFF.

The chain couples TRBV6-9 to TRBJ1-1; 9 bases map to TRBD1. The CDR3 totals 18 residues. Germline-derived CDR1 and CDR2 are MNHGY and SVAAGI. V shed 5 bases, J shed 1 base, and the junction held 14 bases outside the gene matches. Written as DNA, the CDR3 is TGTGCCAGCAGTCCGGGCCGGGACAGGGCCCGACAGAACACTGAAGCTTTCTTT. It is translated as CASSPGRDRARQNTEAFF.

As regards this clone: Other DNA sequences in this sample translate to the same CDR3. The chain links TRBV9 to TRBJ2-3; D is unclear. This CDR3 is 13 amino acids long. Trimming left V 2 bases short and J 1 base short, with 5 bases between. CDR1 and CDR2 from the germline V gene are SGDLS and YYNGEE. The CDR3 here is CASSVGGTDTQYF. The CDR3 DNA is TGTGCCAGCAGCGTCGGAGGCACAGATACGCAGTATTTT. The whole variable domain, filled in from reference TRBV9 and TRBJ2-3, reads DSGVTQTPKHLITATGQRVTLRCSPRSGDLSVYWYQQSLDQGLQFLIQYYNGEERAKGNILERFSAQQFPDLHSELNLSSLELGDSALYFCASSVGGTDTQYFGPGTRLTVL.